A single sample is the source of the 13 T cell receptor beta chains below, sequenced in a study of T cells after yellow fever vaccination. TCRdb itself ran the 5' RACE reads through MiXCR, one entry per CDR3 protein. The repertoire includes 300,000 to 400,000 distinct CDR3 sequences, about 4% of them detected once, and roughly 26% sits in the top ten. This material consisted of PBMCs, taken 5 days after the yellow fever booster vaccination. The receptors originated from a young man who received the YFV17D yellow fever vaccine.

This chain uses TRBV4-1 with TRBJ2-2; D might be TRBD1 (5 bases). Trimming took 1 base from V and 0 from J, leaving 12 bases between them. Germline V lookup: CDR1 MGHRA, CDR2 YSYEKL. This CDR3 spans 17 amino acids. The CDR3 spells CASSQALRAANTGELFF. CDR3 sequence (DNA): TGCGCCAGCAGCCAAGCCCTCAGGGCAGCGAACACCGGGGAGCTGTTTTTT.

The CDR3 region is CASSTTSGNTDTQYF. The CDR3 DNA reads as TGTGCCAGCAGTACTACTAGCGGGAACACAGATACGCAGTATTTT. The chain couples TRBV6-5 to TRBJ2-3; 10 positions match TRBD2. Germline V gene lookup returns CDR1 MNHEY and CDR2 SVGAGI. V gave up 5 bases and J gave up 2 bases; unmatched junction bases: 4. This CDR3 comprises 15 residues.

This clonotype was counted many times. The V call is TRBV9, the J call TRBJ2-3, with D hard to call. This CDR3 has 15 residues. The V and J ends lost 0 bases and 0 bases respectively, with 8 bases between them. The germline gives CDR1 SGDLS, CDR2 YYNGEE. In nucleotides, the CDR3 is TGTGCCAGCAGCGTAGTGGTGGGAAGCACAGATACGCAGTATTTT. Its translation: CASSVVVGSTDTQYF.

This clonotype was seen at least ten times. The CDR3 here is CSVEGVGTTAGDYNEQFF. The CDR3 region has the DNA TGCAGCGTTGAAGGGGTGGGTACTACTGCGGGCGACTACAATGAGCAGTTCTTC. The V and J genes are TRBV29-1 and TRBJ2-1; tentative D call: TRBD2 (5 bases). Trimming removed 1 base at V and 3 bases at J, with 22 bases between. Germline CDR1 is SQVTM and CDR2 is ANQGSEA. The CDR3 runs to 18 residues.

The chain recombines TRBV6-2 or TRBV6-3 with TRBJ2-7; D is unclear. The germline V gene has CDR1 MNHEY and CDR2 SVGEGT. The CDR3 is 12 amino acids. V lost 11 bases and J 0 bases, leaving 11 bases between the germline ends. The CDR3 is CAVSLTSYEQYF. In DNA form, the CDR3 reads TGTGCCGTCTCACTGACCTCCTACGAGCAGTACTTC.

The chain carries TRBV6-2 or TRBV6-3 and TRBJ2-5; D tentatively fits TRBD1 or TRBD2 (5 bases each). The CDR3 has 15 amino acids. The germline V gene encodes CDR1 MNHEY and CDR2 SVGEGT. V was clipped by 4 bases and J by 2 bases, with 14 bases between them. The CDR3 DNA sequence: TGTGCCAGCAGTTCGGGACGGTCGTTGCAAGAGACCCAGTACTTC. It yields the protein CASSSGRSLQETQYF.

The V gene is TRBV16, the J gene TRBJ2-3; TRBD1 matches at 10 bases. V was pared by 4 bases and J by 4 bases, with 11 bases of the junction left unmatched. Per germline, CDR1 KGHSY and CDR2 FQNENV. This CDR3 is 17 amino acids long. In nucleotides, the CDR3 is TGTGCCAGCAGCCCCGACCTGACAGGGGGCTCGGCAGATACGCAGTATTTT. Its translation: CASSPDLTGGSADTQYF.

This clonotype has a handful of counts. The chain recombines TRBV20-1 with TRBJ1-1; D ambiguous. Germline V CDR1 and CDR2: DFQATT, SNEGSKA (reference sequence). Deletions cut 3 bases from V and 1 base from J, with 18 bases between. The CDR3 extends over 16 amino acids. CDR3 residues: CSARGSGSSWNTEAFF. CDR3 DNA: TGCAGTGCTAGGGGTTCGGGCAGCAGTTGGAACACTGAAGCTTTCTTT.

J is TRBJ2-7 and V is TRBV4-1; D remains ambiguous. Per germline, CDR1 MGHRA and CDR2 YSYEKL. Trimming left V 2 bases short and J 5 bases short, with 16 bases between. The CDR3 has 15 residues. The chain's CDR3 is CASSQLPRKEDEQYF. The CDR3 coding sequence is TGCGCCAGCAGCCAACTCCCCCGCAAGGAAGACGAGCAGTACTTC.

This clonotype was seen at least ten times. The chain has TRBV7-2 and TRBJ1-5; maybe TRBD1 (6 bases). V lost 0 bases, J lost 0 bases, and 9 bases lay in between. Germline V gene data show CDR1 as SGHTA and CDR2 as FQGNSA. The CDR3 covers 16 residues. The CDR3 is CASSLAGQYSNQPQHF. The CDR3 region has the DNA TGTGCCAGCAGCTTAGCGGGACAATATAGCAATCAGCCCCAGCATTTT.

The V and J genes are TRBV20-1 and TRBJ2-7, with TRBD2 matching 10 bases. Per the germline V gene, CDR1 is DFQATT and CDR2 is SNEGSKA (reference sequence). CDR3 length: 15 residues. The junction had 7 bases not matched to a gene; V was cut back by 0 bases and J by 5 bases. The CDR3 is CSARDPTSGAHEQYF. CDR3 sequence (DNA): TGCAGTGCTAGAGATCCCACTAGCGGGGCCCACGAGCAGTACTTC.

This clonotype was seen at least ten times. Here the CDR3 reads CASSLDPSGTGVKNIQYF. The CDR3 nucleotides are TGCGCCAGCAGCTTGGACCCATCCGGGACAGGGGTAAAAAACATTCAGTACTTC. This rearrangement joins TRBV5-1 to TRBJ2-4; 10 bases are shared with TRBD1. J was trimmed by 4 bases and V by 0 bases; bases with no gene match: 10. This CDR3 spans 18 amino acids. Germline lookup yields CDR1 SGHRS and CDR2 YFSETQ. Looking up the rest from reference TRBV5-1 and TRBJ2-4 gives the full variable domain: KAGVTQTPRYLIKTRGQQVTLSCSPISGHRSVSWYQQTPGQGLQFLFEYFSETQRNKGNFPGRFSGRQFSNSRSEMNVSTLELGDSALYLCASSLDPSGTGVKNIQYFGAGTRLSVL.

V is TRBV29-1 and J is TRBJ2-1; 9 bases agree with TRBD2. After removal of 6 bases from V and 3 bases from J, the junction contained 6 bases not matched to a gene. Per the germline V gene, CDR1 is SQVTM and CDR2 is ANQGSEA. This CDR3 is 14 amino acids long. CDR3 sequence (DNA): TGCAGCGTGGACCTAGCGGGGAACTACAATGAGCAGTTCTTC. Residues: CSVDLAGNYNEQFF.